The present TCR beta chain was sequenced within a study of T-cell reconstitution after alpha-beta-depleted transplantation in children. Unique molecular identifiers were incorporated into the prepared TCRbeta library. One entry per CDR3 protein results from TCRdb running MiXCR on the PCR reads. The repertoire holds around 200,000 distinct CDR3 sequences, with around 7% as singletons. The germline V gene has CDR1 LNHDA and CDR2 SQIVND (reference sequence). The CDR3 consists of 13 residues. Trimming cost V 9 bases and J 1 base, with 12 bases left between them. This clonotype was observed many times. The origin of this receptor is a human donor who donated a stem cell graft to a child with Wiskott-Aldrich syndrome. The sample was PBMCs from the stem cell graft donor, taken from the stem cell graft. This rearrangement joins TRBV19 to TRBJ1-1; D is uncertain. The CDR3 region has the DNA TGTGCCAGCTCCTTGACGAGGAACACTGAAGCTTTCTTT. Protein product: CASSLTRNTEAFF.